These 26 T cell receptor beta chains came from one sample sequenced in a study of shared T cell receptors in the human thymus. Generated by immunoSEQ multiplex PCR, the TCRdb table keeps only in-frame clones and is missing some. The data show 600,000 to 900,000 clones, with approximately 83% seen just once and around 0.0094% held by the top ten. These same data were also listed under a study on human thymus T cells.

Specimen: thymocytes. The receptors come from a girl younger than two with a congenital heart defect.

The chain links TRBV11-2 to TRBJ2-5; D not certain. Trimming left V 1 base short and J 2 bases short, with 11 bases between. CDR1 is SGHAT and CDR2 is FQNNGV in the germline V gene. This CDR3 is 15 amino acids long. The CDR3 bases are TGTGCCAGCAGCTTAGGTGTGGTACTTCAAGAGACCCAGTACTTC. It is translated as CASSLGVVLQETQYF.

The genes are TRBV28 and TRBJ2-2; D gene uncertain. CDR1 is MDHEN, CDR2 SYDVKM, per germline. The CDR3 is 14 residues long. The V and J ends lost 2 bases and 4 bases respectively, with 8 bases between them. CDR3 DNA: TGTGCCAGCAGTTTAGTTAGCCCCACCGGGGAGCTGTTTTTT. This codes for CASSLVSPTGELFF.

For the CDR3, the DNA is TGTGCCAGCAGCGACAGGGGGGATTCACCCCTCCACTTT. It codes for CASSDRGDSPLHF. V usage is TRBV5-5 and J usage is TRBJ1-6, with 9 bases lining up with TRBD1. Germline V gene data show CDR1 as SGHKS and CDR2 as YYEKEE (reference sequence). CDR3 length equals 13 residues. With 4 bases clipped from V and 8 bases from J, the junction kept 1 base outside the gene matches.

This chain links TRBV11-3 with TRBJ1-3; D possibly corresponds to TRBD1 (6 bases). With 3 bases removed from V and 3 bases from J, the gap between germline ends came to 15 bases. The germline V gene encodes CDR1 SGHNT and CDR2 YENEEA. This CDR3 comprises 16 residues. The CDR3 loop reads CASSLTRDKSGNTIYF. The CDR3 nucleotides are TGTGCCAGCAGCTTGACCCGGGACAAAAGTGGAAACACCATATATTTT.

This sequence joins TRBV15 and TRBJ1-1; 10 bases line up with TRBD1. CDR3 size: 17 residues. The germline V gene encodes CDR1 LNHNV and CDR2 YYDKDF (reference sequence). The trim removed 3 bases at V and 3 bases at J, leaving 10 bases unmatched. Here the CDR3 reads CATSSPRQGAVYTEAFF. CDR3 DNA: TGTGCCACCAGCAGTCCGCGACAGGGGGCTGTTTACACTGAAGCTTTCTTT.

This chain connects TRBV4-3 to TRBJ1-3; 8 nucleotides align to TRBD1. CDR1 LGHNA and CDR2 YSLEER come from the germline V gene. This CDR3 is 17 amino acids long. The trim removed 0 bases at V and 4 bases at J, leaving 8 bases unmatched. The DNA of the CDR3 is TGCGCCAGCAGCCAAGATCTCCGACAGGGGCCGGGAAACACCATATATTTT. Its translation is CASSQDLRQGPGNTIYF.

The rearrangement uses TRBV6-5 and TRBJ1-1; no clear D. Germline V lookup: CDR1 MNHEY, CDR2 SVGAGI. V lost 2 bases and J lost 7, with 11 bases in between. The CDR3 is made up of 13 amino acids. CDR3 sequence: CASSYTTGSEAFF. CDR3 sequence (DNA): TGTGCCAGCAGTTACACAACGGGGAGTGAAGCTTTCTTT.

V usage is TRBV5-8 and J usage is TRBJ2-5; possibly TRBD2 for D (6 bases). The germline gives CDR1 SGHTS, CDR2 YDEGEE. The CDR3 is made up of 15 amino acids. The ends were cut back, 0 bases at V and 2 bases at J, with 11 bases in the middle. CDR3 region: CASSLGRDRQETQYF. The CDR3 DNA follows: TGTGCCAGCAGCTTGGGGCGGGACCGACAAGAGACCCAGTACTTC.

The gene calls are TRBV6-1 and TRBJ2-1; 12 bases fit TRBD2. The CDR3 contains 18 residues. CDR1 is MNHNS, CDR2 SASEGT, per germline. V lost 4 bases to trimming and J lost 5 bases; unmatched junction nucleotides: 12. The CDR3 sequence: CASSAWTSGAPLDNEQFF. As DNA, the CDR3 is TGTGCCAGCAGTGCCTGGACTAGCGGGGCTCCCTTGGACAATGAGCAGTTCTTC.

The chain links TRBV6-1 to TRBJ2-3, with TRBD2 matching over 9 bases. The trim removed 2 bases at V and 4 bases at J, leaving 7 bases unmatched. Per germline, CDR1 MNHNS and CDR2 SASEGT. The CDR3 contains 16 residues. The CDR3 bases are TGTGCCAGCAGTGAAAGAAGCGGGGGGTCGGCAGATACGCAGTATTTT. It specifies CASSERSGGSADTQYF.

V usage is TRBV4-3 and J usage is TRBJ1-1, with 8 nucleotides matching TRBD1. The length of the CDR3 is 19 residues. Germline V gene lookup returns CDR1 LGHNA and CDR2 YSLEER. V lost 1 base to trimming and J lost 2 bases; unmatched junction nucleotides: 15. Here the CDR3 reads CASSQGNRGDSRGNTEAFF. CDR3 sequence (DNA): TGCGCCAGCAGCCAAGGGAACAGGGGGGACTCTCGGGGAAACACTGAAGCTTTCTTT.

Here the CDR3 reads CASSFIGGGTDTQYF. The CDR3 nucleotides are TGTGCCAGCAGTTTTATTGGCGGGGGCACAGATACGCAGTATTTT. This chain links TRBV27 with TRBJ2-3, with D possibly matching TRBD2 (6 bases). Trimming left V 3 bases short and J 1 base short, with 11 bases between. Germline values: CDR1 MNHEY, CDR2 SMNVEV (reference sequence). The CDR3 has 15 amino acids.

The chain employs TRBV27 and TRBJ2-1; no clear D gene. The CDR3 has 16 amino acids. Between the trimmed V and J ends, which lost 6 bases and 0 bases, there was a span of 15 bases. Germline V lookup: CDR1 MNHEY, CDR2 SMNVEV (reference sequence). The CDR3, as DNA: TGTGCCAGCAGCTCACGAGTCCACAGCTCCTACAATGAGCAGTTCTTC. This encodes CASSSRVHSSYNEQFF.

This clone was detected only a few times. V and J are TRBV4-1 and TRBJ1-2; TRBD1 agrees at 9 bases. Looked up from germline, CDR1 is MGHRA and CDR2 is YSYEKL. The CDR3 extends over 15 amino acids. Trimming cost V 5 bases and J 5 bases; bases outside gene matches: 9. CDR3 loop: CASSYTGGPLYGYTF. As DNA, the CDR3 is TGCGCCAGCAGCTACACAGGGGGCCCCCTTTATGGCTACACCTTC.

This chain connects TRBV27 to TRBJ2-1, with 8 bases matching TRBD1. CDR1 and CDR2 from the germline V gene are MNHEY and SMNVEV (reference sequence). J gave up 0 bases and V 2 bases, and 15 bases lay outside the gene matches. This CDR3 has 20 residues. The CDR3 bases are TGTGCCAGCAGTTTAATTGGGTCCGGAACAGGGGGTGACTCCTACAATGAGCAGTTCTTC. The encoded protein is CASSLIGSGTGGDSYNEQFF.

This clone has just a few counts. The rearrangement joins TRBV6-1 to TRBJ1-4, with a tentative D call TRBD1 (6 bases). Deletions cut 6 bases from V and 5 bases from J, with 13 bases between. CDR3 length: 14 amino acids. Germline lookup yields CDR1 MNHNS and CDR2 SASEGT. The CDR3 bases are TGTGCCAGCAGCGACAGGATTGTGAATGAAAAACTGTTTTTT. Translation gives CASSDRIVNEKLFF.

The chain carries TRBV4-3 and TRBJ1-1; D remains unclear. V lost 4 bases, J lost 10 bases, and 19 bases lay in between. CDR1 and CDR2 (germline): LGHNA, YSLEER. This CDR3 has 14 residues. CDR3 coding DNA: TGCGCCAGCAGCCTCCTGAGAGTTATGGGCCGAGCTTTCTTT. Translation gives CASSLLRVMGRAFF.

V usage is TRBV15 and J usage is TRBJ1-5, with 7 bases fitting TRBD1. Germline V CDR1 and CDR2: LNHNV, YYDKDF (reference sequence). The CDR3 is made up of 16 amino acids. V gave up 5 bases and J gave up 2 bases; unmatched junction bases: 9. The CDR3 DNA reads as TGTGCCACCAGCGGTCACAGGGGTGGAGGCAATCAGCCCCAGCATTTT. Translating it yields CATSGHRGGGNQPQHF.

This sequence joins TRBV7-2 and TRBJ1-1; maybe TRBD1 (5 bases). The length of the CDR3 is 15 residues. Trimming cost V 6 bases and J 4 bases, with 18 bases left between them. Germline CDR1 SGHTA, CDR2 FQGNSA. The CDR3 region is CASSSGHSLVTEAFF. In nucleotides, the CDR3 is TGTGCCAGCAGTTCAGGGCACTCCTTAGTCACTGAAGCTTTCTTT.

CDR3 nucleotides: TGCAGTGCGCCACAGGGTACTGAAGCTTTCTTT. Its translation: CSAPQGTEAFF. The J gene is TRBJ1-1, the V gene TRBV20-1; tentative D call: TRBD1 (6 bases). From germline, CDR1 is DFQATT and CDR2 SNEGSKA (reference sequence). The CDR3 spans 11 residues. V was trimmed by 6 bases and J by 5 bases, leaving 10 bases between them.

The chain recombines TRBV18 with TRBJ1-5; 7 nucleotides agree with TRBD1. CDR3 length: 15 residues. The V gene's germline CDR1 is KGHSH and CDR2 LQKENI. V shed 5 bases and J 4 bases; nucleotides not matched to a gene: 8. The CDR3 sequence is CASSWRGQENQPQHF. For the CDR3, the DNA is TGTGCCAGCTCATGGAGAGGACAGGAAAATCAGCCCCAGCATTTT. The full variable domain, rest sourced from reference TRBV18 and TRBJ1-5, is NAGVMQNPRHLVRRRGQEARLRCSPMKGHSHVYWYRQLPEEGLKFMVYLQKENIIDESGMPKERFSAEFPKEGPSILRIQQVVRGDSAAYFCASSWRGQENQPQHFGDGTRLSIL.

J is TRBJ2-7 and V is TRBV6-5; 8 nucleotides align to TRBD2. V dropped 4 bases and J dropped 2; count of bases not matched to a gene: 7. Germline lookup yields CDR1 MNHEY and CDR2 SVGAGI. The CDR3 spans 15 residues. The CDR3 here is CASSSLAGKPYEQYF. CDR3 coding DNA: TGTGCCAGCAGTTCTTTAGCGGGGAAGCCCTACGAGCAGTACTTC.

The chain joins TRBV4-3 to TRBJ1-2, with D hard to call. The CDR3 loop spans 14 amino acids. Trimming shortened V by 0 bases and J by 1 base, and 6 bases separated the two germline ends. Germline CDR1 reads LGHNA; CDR2 reads YSLEER. The CDR3 region has the DNA TGCGCCAGCAGCCAAGATTTCGGTAACTATGGCTACACCTTC. Its protein product is CASSQDFGNYGYTF.

This chain connects TRBV5-4 to TRBJ2-1, with a tentative D call TRBD2 (5 bases). Germline CDR1 and CDR2: SGHNT and YYREEE (reference sequence). The CDR3 consists of 18 residues. Trimming removed 2 bases at V and 8 bases at J, with 26 bases between. The CDR3 sequence: CASSFLSKRGLLCDEQFF. In nucleotides, the CDR3 is TGTGCCAGCAGCTTTTTATCGAAACGAGGACTCCTGTGCGATGAGCAGTTCTTC.

This clone has just one count. The V gene is TRBV5-1, the J gene TRBJ2-1; tentative D call: TRBD2 (6 bases). Germline V CDR1 and CDR2: SGHRS, YFSETQ. Between the trimmed V and J ends, which lost 3 bases and 8 bases, there was a span of 12 bases. The CDR3 is 13 amino acids. The DNA of the CDR3 is TGCGCCAGCAGCTCGGGAGCCGACTATGAGCAGTTCTTC. Residues: CASSSGADYEQFF.

The gene calls are TRBV15 and TRBJ2-1; 8 nucleotides match TRBD2. J was trimmed by 11 bases and V by 3 bases; bases with no gene match: 12. The CDR3 is 15 amino acids. Germline V gives CDR1 LNHNV, CDR2 YYDKDF (reference sequence). The CDR3 is CATSRGTRMLAQQFF. CDR3 DNA: TGTGCCACCAGCAGGGGGACTAGGATGCTCGCGCAGCAGTTCTTC.